These 22 T cell receptor beta chains originate from one sample sequenced in a study of cytomegalovirus exposure and HLA in healthy donors (dated by TCRdb to 2017 to 2019). The protocol used for the library was the immunoSEQ multiplex PCR assay. A mixture of 60 forward primers for TCR Vbeta segments and 13 reverse primers for TCR Jbeta segments was used in the multiplex PCR. Sourced from immuneACCESS, this table was stored by TCRdb with only in-frame sequences that have V and J called. A share of the clones is absent; for the studies checked, an unresolved V gene accounts for under half, and the remainder has no known explanation. This sample holds roughly 130,000 clones; 81% were observed only once. Around 0.67% of the sample is held by the ten biggest clonotypes. The specimen sequenced was PBMCs. These receptors all stem from a man aged 18 to 30 in good health and CMV-seronegative.

The chain is built from TRBV9 and TRBJ2-3; D gene ambiguous. The CDR3 is made up of 13 amino acids. V lost 0 bases to trimming and J lost 3 bases, with 5 bases between them. Germline V lookup: CDR1 SGDLS, CDR2 YYNGEE. The chain's CDR3 is CASSVALTDTQYF. DNA for the CDR3: TGTGCCAGCAGCGTAGCGTTAACAGATACGCAGTATTTT.

This clone was seen only once. The chain combines TRBV7-2 with TRBJ2-1, with TRBD1 identical over 10 bases. The CDR3 is 17 residues long. V trimming: 0 bases; J trimming: 5 bases; junction bases outside the gene matches: 7. CDR1 SGHTA and CDR2 FQGNSA come from the germline V gene. The CDR3 region is CASSLASMTGGHNEQFF. The CDR3 nucleotides are TGTGCCAGCAGCTTAGCCTCTATGACAGGGGGCCACAATGAGCAGTTCTTC.

V and J are TRBV19 and TRBJ1-1; tentatively, D is TRBD1 (6 bases). Germline values: CDR1 LNHDA, CDR2 SQIVND (reference sequence). The CDR3 length is 13 residues. Between the trimmed V and J ends, which lost 9 bases and 2 bases, there was a span of 13 bases. Here the CDR3 DNA reads TGTGCCAGCATCAGGGGTCCAAACACTGAAGCTTTCTTT. It encodes CASIRGPNTEAFF.

The genes are TRBV4-3 and TRBJ2-7, with 10 bases that match TRBD1. The CDR3 is made up of 15 amino acids. V lost 1 base and J lost 2; bases outside the gene matches: 2. Germline-derived CDR1 and CDR2 are LGHNA and YSLEER. CDR3 DNA sequence: TGCGCCAGCAGCCAAGCCGGGACAGGGGCCTACGAGCAGTACTTC. The encoded protein is CASSQAGTGAYEQYF.

This rearrangement joins TRBV7-9 to TRBJ1-1; D gene uncertain. There are 14 residues in the CDR3. Germline V gene lookup returns CDR1 SEHNR and CDR2 FQNEAQ (reference sequence). Trimming left V 2 bases short and J 7 bases short, with 14 bases between. CDR3 residues: CASSLNSGILEAFF. CDR3 DNA sequence: TGTGCCAGCAGCTTAAATAGCGGGATTCTTGAAGCTTTCTTT.

As DNA, the CDR3 is TGTGCCAGCAGCCCTTACAGGGGCCCCACCTACGAGCAGTACTTC. This translates into CASSPYRGPTYEQYF. The chain couples TRBV9 to TRBJ2-7, with 7 bases that match TRBD1. The germline V gene has CDR1 SGDLS and CDR2 YYNGEE. Unmatched junction bases numbered 9, after V lost 4 bases and J lost 2 bases. The CDR3 extends over 15 amino acids.

The genes are TRBV7-2 and TRBJ1-1, with 10 bases matching TRBD1. The CDR3 extends over 13 amino acids. The germline V gene encodes CDR1 SGHTA and CDR2 FQGNSA. V was pared by 3 bases and J by 9 bases, with 4 bases of the junction left unmatched. In DNA form, the CDR3 reads TGTGCCAGCAGCTTGGGACAGGGGTTTAAAGCTTTCTTT. Protein sequence: CASSLGQGFKAFF.

V and J are TRBV15 and TRBJ1-2; no clear D gene. The germline V gene has CDR1 LNHNV and CDR2 YYDKDF (reference sequence). The CDR3 runs 11 residues. Trimming left V 9 bases short and J 6 bases short, with 11 bases between. The CDR3 here is CATGSGDGYTF. For the CDR3, the DNA is TGTGCCACGGGGAGTGGCGATGGCTACACCTTC.

CDR3 nucleotide sequence: TGTGCCAGCAGCGTAGACTCAGGGGTCAATCAGCCCCAGCATTTT. Its translation: CASSVDSGVNQPQHF. V gene TRBV9 combines with J gene TRBJ1-5; D might be TRBD1 (6 bases). This CDR3 comprises 15 residues. The germline gives CDR1 SGDLS, CDR2 YYNGEE. Between the trimmed V and J ends, which lost 0 bases and 3 bases, there was a span of 10 bases.

The chain carries TRBV5-6 and TRBJ1-3, with TRBD1 matching 9 bases. V shed 4 bases, J shed 9 bases, and the junction held 5 bases outside the gene matches. Germline V CDR1 and CDR2: SGHDT, YYEEEE. There are 13 residues in the CDR3. CDR3 loop: CASSTGQGITIYF. The CDR3 nucleotides are TGTGCCAGCAGCACCGGACAGGGGATCACCATATATTTT.

The chain employs TRBV5-4 and TRBJ1-2; D ambiguous. V was trimmed by 5 bases and J by 8 bases, leaving 16 bases between them. Germline CDR1 and CDR2: SGHNT and YYREEE (reference sequence). The CDR3 extends over 13 amino acids. CDR3 sequence reads: CASRPDGDWGYTF. CDR3 coding DNA: TGTGCCAGCAGGCCGGATGGTGACTGGGGCTACACCTTC.

This chain joins TRBV5-1 and TRBJ1-4; D is uncertain. The V and J ends lost 0 bases and 5 bases respectively, with 11 bases between them. Germline V gene sequence: CDR1 SGHRS, CDR2 YFSETQ. The CDR3 is 15 amino acids. CDR3 in DNA: TGCGCCAGCAGCTTGGGGGAGCACCCCAATGAAAAACTGTTTTTT. Translating it yields CASSLGEHPNEKLFF.

This clone appeared a few times. J is TRBJ1-5 and V is TRBV9; TRBD1 is a possible D gene (5 bases). Germline V gene lookup returns CDR1 SGDLS and CDR2 YYNGEE. The CDR3 is 15 amino acids. The V and J ends lost 1 base and 1 base respectively, with 9 bases between them. CDR3 in amino acids: CASSVSAGSNQPQHF. The CDR3 DNA sequence: TGTGCCAGCAGCGTATCCGCAGGGAGCAATCAGCCCCAGCATTTT.

V gene TRBV19 combines with J gene TRBJ2-7; 9 nucleotides agree with TRBD1. There are 16 residues in the CDR3. In germline, CDR1 is LNHDA, CDR2 SQIVND (reference sequence). V shed 3 bases, J shed 5 bases, and the junction held 11 bases outside the gene matches. The CDR3 sequence: CASSMLVGTGYHEQYF. CDR3 bases: TGTGCCAGTAGTATGTTGGTCGGGACAGGGTACCACGAGCAGTACTTC.

This clone appeared once. This chain links TRBV6-5 with TRBJ1-1, with D perhaps matching TRBD1 (5 bases). Looked up from germline, CDR1 is MNHEY and CDR2 is SVGAGI. The CDR3 loop spans 14 amino acids. The germline V and J ends were trimmed by 2 bases and 6 bases, with 13 bases remaining between them. CDR3 DNA: TGTGCCAGCAGTTACAAGGTCACAGGCGCTGAAGCTTTCTTT. Its protein product is CASSYKVTGAEAFF.

This clone was observed a handful of times. The V gene is TRBV30, the J gene TRBJ2-7; 8 bases line up with TRBD1. This CDR3 spans 16 amino acids. Losses at the gene ends were 6 bases for V and 5 bases for J; bases not matched to a gene: 18. Germline CDR1 GTSNPN, CDR2 SVGIG (reference sequence). The CDR3 spells CACRSVKTGVAHEQYF. CDR3 DNA sequence: TGTGCCTGCCGATCGGTTAAGACAGGGGTGGCCCACGAGCAGTACTTC.

In nucleotides, the CDR3 is TGCAGCGTCCGAGCGAGAGAGACCCAGTACTTC. Encoded protein: CSVRARETQYF. The chain has TRBV29-1 and TRBJ2-5, with D unclear. The CDR3 extends over 11 amino acids. In germline, CDR1 is SQVTM, CDR2 ANQGSEA. The V end lost 6 bases, the J end lost 4 bases, and 9 bases lay between the germline ends.

This clone was seen more than once but under ten times. The chain uses TRBV11-3 and TRBJ1-1; no firm D call. Germline loops: CDR1 SGHNT, CDR2 YENEEA. V was trimmed by 4 bases and J by 11 bases, leaving 14 bases between them. This CDR3 comprises 12 residues. CDR3 protein: CASSSWGGRAFF. In DNA form, the CDR3 reads TGTGCCAGCAGCTCGTGGGGAGGGCGGGCTTTCTTT.

The chain has TRBV7-9 and TRBJ1-2; possible D gene TRBD1, 5 bases. V was pared by 5 bases and J by 0 bases, with 16 bases between. The CDR3 consists of 16 residues. Germline V gene sequence: CDR1 SEHNR, CDR2 FQNEAQ (reference sequence). The CDR3 DNA reads TGTGCCAGCAGCCCAAGACAGCCAGCTACTAACTATGGCTACACCTTC. Translated: CASSPRQPATNYGYTF.

V usage is TRBV19 and J usage is TRBJ1-5; no definite D call. There are 13 residues in the CDR3. From germline, CDR1 is LNHDA and CDR2 SQIVND (reference sequence). Trimming took 8 bases from V and 6 from J, leaving 14 bases between them. DNA of the CDR3: TGTGCCAGTGCCGCCGGGGTCCGTCAGCCCCAGCATTTT. Translating gives CASAAGVRQPQHF.

This rearrangement joins TRBV29-1 to TRBJ1-2; 8 bases are shared with TRBD1. The length of the CDR3 is 11 residues. Trimming at V came to 3 bases and at J to 6 bases, leaving 0 bases not matched to a gene. CDR1 is SQVTM, CDR2 ANQGSEA, per germline. The CDR3 DNA sequence: TGCAGCGTTGAGGACAGGGATGGCTACACCTTC. Its translation is CSVEDRDGYTF.

In the case of this clone: Other DNA sequences of this sample code for an identical CDR3. V gene TRBV4-2 combines with J gene TRBJ1-5; 8 bases are a match to TRBD1. Germline trimming cut 0 bases from V and 10 bases from J; bases unmatched to any gene: 8. The V gene's germline CDR1 is LGHNA and CDR2 YNFKEQ. The CDR3 sequence is 15 residues long. CDR3 residues: CASSQDGQGGQPQHF. The CDR3 DNA reads TGTGCCAGCAGCCAAGATGGACAGGGTGGTCAACCCCAGCATTTT.